These 25 T cell receptor beta chains were all obtained from the same sample, sequenced in a study of blood T cell repertoires in COVID-19. The protocol was immunoSEQ multiplex PCR, while the TCRdb copy is restricted to in-frame clones and leaves out a portion. The profile shows roughly 38,000 clones, around 80% of them singletons. The sample consisted of peripheral blood. Receptors were obtained from a man in his forties or fifties with active or convalescent COVID-19.

The V gene is TRBV7-2, the J gene TRBJ2-3; D may be TRBD2 (6 bases). Germline V CDR1 and CDR2: SGHTA, FQGNSA. CDR3 length: 15 residues. The ends were cut back, 9 bases at V and 1 base at J, with 17 bases in the middle. The CDR3 sequence: CASFHGGGGTDTQYF. In DNA, the CDR3 is TGTGCCAGTTTCCATGGGGGAGGCGGCACAGATACGCAGTATTTT.

The chain is built from TRBV10-2 and TRBJ2-3, with 9 bases aligning to TRBD2. With 5 bases clipped from V and 4 bases from J, the junction kept 7 bases outside the gene matches. Per the germline V gene, CDR1 is WSHSY and CDR2 is SAAADI. The CDR3 is 15 amino acids. The CDR3: CASSFSGREADTQYF. CDR3 DNA sequence: TGCGCCAGCAGTTTTAGCGGGAGAGAGGCAGATACGCAGTATTTT.

This clone came up once. This chain links TRBV7-3 with TRBJ2-2; 8 nucleotides agree with TRBD1. CDR3 size: 16 residues. Germline V CDR1 and CDR2: SGHTA, FQGTGA. V lost 1 base, J lost 4 bases, and 5 bases stayed unmatched. In DNA, the CDR3 is TGTGCCAGCAGCTTAAAGGCAGGGGGCAGCACCGGGGAGCTGTTTTTT. It translates to CASSLKAGGSTGELFF. Variable domain in full (rest from reference TRBV7-3 and TRBJ2-2): GAGVSQTPSNKVTEKGKYVELRCDPISGHTALYWYRQSLGQGPEFLIYFQGTGAADDSGLPNDRFFAVRPEGSVSTLKIQRTERGDSAVYLCASSLKAGGSTGELFFGEGSRLTVL.

The V and J genes are TRBV24-1 and TRBJ2-2; tentative D call: TRBD1 (5 bases). From germline, CDR1 is KGHDR and CDR2 SFDVKD. V was trimmed by 0 bases and J by 0 bases, leaving 7 bases between them. CDR3 length: 16 amino acids. The CDR3 DNA is TGTGCCACCAGTGATTTGAGGGGTTCGAACACCGGGGAGCTGTTTTTT. This gives the protein CATSDLRGSNTGELFF.

The V call is TRBV6-5, the J call TRBJ2-1; D might be TRBD2 (6 bases). The CDR3 contains 14 residues. The V gene lost 2 bases and the J gene lost 7 bases, with 12 bases spanning the gap. Germline V lookup: CDR1 MNHEY, CDR2 SVGAGI. This chain's CDR3 is CASSYEGTLNEQFF. The DNA of the CDR3 is TGTGCCAGCAGTTACGAGGGGACTTTAAATGAGCAGTTCTTC.

The J gene is TRBJ2-2, the V gene TRBV9; D gene unclear. The CDR3 has 15 amino acids. Trimming shortened V by 0 bases and J by 5 bases, and 11 bases separated the two germline ends. CDR1 is SGDLS and CDR2 is YYNGEE in the germline V gene. The CDR3 sequence: CASSVDGVRTGELFF. The CDR3 coding sequence is TGTGCCAGCAGCGTAGATGGAGTCCGGACCGGGGAGCTGTTTTTT.

V usage is TRBV9 and J usage is TRBJ2-5; a weak D match, TRBD2 (5 bases). Between the trimmed V and J ends, which lost 0 bases and 2 bases, there was a span of 8 bases. The CDR3 consists of 14 residues. Germline CDR1 reads SGDLS; CDR2 reads YYNGEE. The CDR3 loop reads CASSVAGFQETQYF. Written as DNA, the CDR3 is TGTGCCAGCAGCGTAGCGGGGTTTCAAGAGACCCAGTACTTC.

J is TRBJ2-2 and V is TRBV5-1; D gene ambiguous. Germline CDR1 is SGHRS and CDR2 is YFSETQ. This CDR3 region has 16 residues. V gave up 3 bases and J gave up 0 bases, with 12 bases separating them. This chain's CDR3 is CASSSRVTTNTGELFF. In DNA, the CDR3 is TGCGCCAGCAGCTCCCGAGTTACTACGAACACCGGGGAGCTGTTTTTT.

This clone was recorded a few times. This chain uses TRBV27 with TRBJ1-2; weak D call: TRBD1 (5 bases). V gave up 2 bases and J gave up 6 bases, with 10 bases separating them. Germline V gene data show CDR1 as MNHEY and CDR2 as SMNVEV (reference sequence). This CDR3 is built from 13 residues. DNA of the CDR3: TGTGCCAGCAGTTTACAGGGATTGGATGGCTACACCTTC. Translated, it gives CASSLQGLDGYTF.

The chain has TRBV5-5 and TRBJ1-1, with D uncertain. V lost 4 bases, J lost 6 bases, and 16 bases lay in between. This CDR3 region has 14 residues. Germline CDR1 is SGHKS and CDR2 is YYEKEE (reference sequence). The CDR3 protein is CASSTDVVVPEAFF. The CDR3 nucleotides are TGTGCCAGCAGCACAGACGTTGTGGTCCCTGAAGCTTTCTTT.

This chain joins TRBV19 and TRBJ2-3; TRBD2 matches 12 bases. In germline, CDR1 is LNHDA, CDR2 SQIVND (reference sequence). V lost 4 bases, J lost 0 bases, and 2 bases stayed unmatched. The CDR3 sequence is 16 residues long. The CDR3 nucleotides are TGTGCCAGTAGTAAGCTAGCGGGGGGGAGCACAGATACGCAGTATTTT. Protein: CASSKLAGGSTDTQYF.

The V call is TRBV28, the J call TRBJ1-3; 8 nucleotides align to TRBD1. The length of the CDR3 is 16 residues. With 3 bases clipped from V and 0 bases from J, the junction kept 4 bases outside the gene matches. Germline CDR1 MDHEN, CDR2 SYDVKM. The CDR3: CASSLSGQGSGNTIYF. In DNA, the CDR3 is TGTGCCAGCAGTTTGAGTGGACAGGGCTCTGGAAACACCATATATTTT.

The rearrangement uses TRBV7-9 and TRBJ2-1; 13 bases are shared with TRBD2. Trimming cost V 5 bases and J 7 bases; bases outside gene matches: 5. Per the germline V gene, CDR1 is SEHNR and CDR2 is FQNEAQ (reference sequence). CDR3 length: 15 residues. The CDR3 protein is CASSLGLAGRNEQFF. CDR3 nucleotides: TGTGCCAGCAGCCTGGGACTAGCGGGAAGGAATGAGCAGTTCTTC.

This clone was picked up one time. The chain recombines TRBV19 with TRBJ1-1; 7 nucleotides align to TRBD1. The CDR3 runs 13 residues. CDR1 and CDR2 from the germline V gene are LNHDA and SQIVND (reference sequence). Trimming cost V 5 bases and J 5 bases; bases outside gene matches: 5. CDR3 DNA: TGTGCCAGTAGTTTCTCAGGGGGGACTGAAGCTTTCTTT. The encoded protein is CASSFSGGTEAFF.

This clone was seen a single time. The V and J genes are TRBV7-6 and TRBJ1-4, with D hard to call. Trimming removed 2 bases from V and 7 bases from J, with 11 bases in between. There are 14 residues in the CDR3. CDR1 is SGHVS and CDR2 is FNYEAQ in the germline V gene. In nucleotides, the CDR3 is TGTGCCAGCAGCTTACAGGTTCGGGGTGAAAAACTGTTTTTT. It is translated as CASSLQVRGEKLFF.

In its sample, this clone was seen a few times. The J gene is TRBJ2-7, the V gene TRBV5-1, with D tentatively TRBD1 (6 bases). The CDR3 is 15 residues long. Germline assignment: CDR1 SGHRS and CDR2 YFSETQ. V was clipped by 6 bases and J by 2 bases, with 18 bases between them. CDR3 nucleotides: TGCGCCAGCATGCCGGGACAACTAACCGCCTACGAGCAGTACTTC. Translating it yields CASMPGQLTAYEQYF.

The chain carries TRBV2 and TRBJ2-3; D remains unclear. CDR1 is SNHLY and CDR2 is FYNNEI in the germline V gene. The CDR3 totals 17 residues. V was trimmed by 3 bases and J by 2 bases, leaving 18 bases between them. The CDR3 sequence is CASSDFSGFFPTDTQYF. The CDR3 region has the DNA TGTGCCAGCAGTGATTTCTCTGGCTTTTTCCCCACAGATACGCAGTATTTT. The entire variable domain, with the rest obtained from reference TRBV2 and TRBJ2-3, is as follows: EPEVTQTPSHQVTQMGQEVILRCVPISNHLYFYWYRQILGQKVEFLVSFYNNEISEKSEIFDDQFSVERPDGSNFTLKIRSTKLEDSAMYFCASSDFSGFFPTDTQYFGPGTRLTVL.

The V call is TRBV19, the J call TRBJ2-3; tentative D call: TRBD2 (5 bases). Germline CDR1 reads LNHDA; CDR2 reads SQIVND (reference sequence). The CDR3 runs 16 residues. The V end lost 3 bases, the J end lost 4 bases, and 17 bases lay between the germline ends. The chain's CDR3 is CASSMREATFADTQYF. CDR3 bases: TGTGCCAGTAGTATGAGGGAAGCGACCTTCGCAGATACGCAGTATTTT.

This chain connects TRBV5-4 to TRBJ1-3; TRBD1 might be the D (6 bases). Germline-derived CDR1 and CDR2 are SGHNT and YYREEE (reference sequence). The CDR3 spans 18 residues. The germline V and J ends were trimmed by 1 base and 2 bases, with 19 bases remaining between them. CDR3 DNA: TGTGCCAGCAGCTTGTCAGCAGGGGTTCCGGGAACTGGAAACACCATATATTTT. Amino acid sequence: CASSLSAGVPGTGNTIYF.

The CDR3 DNA is TGTGCCAGCAGTGGCCCCGGGACAGGGATCAGGGGCAATCAGCCCCAGCATTTT. It yields the protein CASSGPGTGIRGNQPQHF. J is TRBJ1-5 and V is TRBV2; TRBD1 aligns across 9 bases. V was pared by 4 bases and J by 2 bases, with 12 bases of the junction left unmatched. Germline V gives CDR1 SNHLY, CDR2 FYNNEI. This CDR3 has 18 residues.

CDR3 sequence reads: CASSLIGSGGVGELFF. The DNA of the CDR3 is TGTGCCAGCAGCTTAATTGGCAGCGGGGGCGTGGGGGAGCTGTTTTTT. The J gene is TRBJ2-2, the V gene TRBV7-3; TRBD2 matches at 8 bases. Germline V gene lookup returns CDR1 SGHTA and CDR2 FQGTGA. The CDR3 runs to 16 residues. J was trimmed by 8 bases and V by 1 base; bases with no gene match: 9. Full variable domain (rest looked up from reference TRBV7-3 and TRBJ2-2): GAGVSQTPSNKVTEKGKYVELRCDPISGHTALYWYRQSLGQGPEFLIYFQGTGAADDSGLPNDRFFAVRPEGSVSTLKIQRTERGDSAVYLCASSLIGSGGVGELFFGEGSRLTVL.

This clone is a singleton in its sample. The genes are TRBV11-3 and TRBJ1-3; TRBD1 matches 8 bases. With 5 bases clipped from V and 2 bases from J, the junction kept 8 bases outside the gene matches. Germline-derived CDR1 and CDR2 are SGHNT and YENEEA. The CDR3 contains 16 residues. The CDR3 protein is CASSPDRGFAGNTIYF. For the CDR3, the DNA is TGTGCCAGCAGCCCAGACAGGGGATTCGCTGGAAACACCATATATTTT.

This sequence joins TRBV2 and TRBJ1-1; 8 bases match TRBD1. Germline V lookup: CDR1 SNHLY, CDR2 FYNNEI. The CDR3 spans 13 residues. Trimming at V came to 4 bases and at J to 4 bases, leaving 2 bases not matched to a gene. CDR3 residues: CASSAGGSTEAFF. The DNA of the CDR3 is TGTGCCAGCAGTGCAGGGGGCAGCACTGAAGCTTTCTTT.

The rearrangement joins TRBV13 to TRBJ2-5, with 14 bases matching TRBD2. The trim removed 5 bases at V and 3 bases at J, leaving 8 bases unmatched. There are 17 residues in the CDR3. Germline CDR1 and CDR2: PRHDT and FYEKMQ (reference sequence). In DNA form, the CDR3 reads TGTGCCAGCAGCCCGGGACTAGCGGGAGTTGAGGAAGAGACCCAGTACTTC. Protein: CASSPGLAGVEEETQYF.

This chain links TRBV5-6 with TRBJ1-2; the D gene is possibly TRBD1 (5 bases). V lost 4 bases and J 3 bases, leaving 16 bases between the germline ends. The CDR3 length is 15 residues. Germline loops: CDR1 SGHDT, CDR2 YYEEEE. The CDR3 loop is CASSTGGTPDYGYTF. CDR3 DNA sequence: TGTGCCAGCAGCACCGGGGGTACCCCGGACTATGGCTACACCTTC.